The sequence of this T cell receptor beta chain was determined in a study of PD-1 blockade in classical Hodgkin lymphoma. Notes on the study in general: Exclusion was applied to patients who started nivolumab under 1 year after ASCT. Relapsed/refractory patients reportedly had lower baseline diversity than newly diagnosed patients. Complete responders entered with baseline diversity on par with newly diagnosed patients, the results showed.

CDR3 length equals 15 residues. The V end lost 0 bases, the J end lost 7 bases, and 14 bases lay between the germline ends. Germline values: CDR1 SGDLS, CDR2 YYNGEE. Following autologous stem cell transplantation, relapse occurred in every patient, and exposure to brentuximab vedotin varied. Best outcomes ranged across complete response, partial response and progressive disease. Profiling relied on immunoSEQ multiplex PCR, and the TCRdb table lists in-frame clones only, not all of them. Of just over 60,000 clones in the sample, about nine tenths were seen once. This clone was counted a few times. Its specificity is unknown.

This clonotype was sampled from a human donor with classical Hodgkin lymphoma. The material sequenced was peripheral blood mononuclear cells (PBMCs), taken at baseline. V gene TRBV9 combines with J gene TRBJ2-1; D not certain. CDR3 in amino acids: CASSVDLARRNEQFF. DNA of the CDR3: TGTGCCAGCAGCGTAGATCTGGCAAGACGGAATGAGCAGTTCTTC.